The source of this TCR beta chain is a study of T cells in women clearing cervical HPV infection. The wider study: For cases, blood was sampled a median about 140 days after lesion detection, interquartile range roughly 80 to 200 days.

Sequencing used immunoSEQ multiplex PCR; TCRdb keeps in-frame clones, though not all of them. The data show around 37,000 clones, and the top ten clones hold approximately 6.4%. MY09/MY11 PCR detected cervical HPV DNA; dot-blot assigned genotypes. A note on this clone: Antigen unknown. The read is 3 residues too short to cover the CDR3 end, so that end is filled in from the germline J gene. Other DNA sequences of this sample code for an identical CDR3.

Germline loops: CDR1 SGHRS, CDR2 YFSETQ. Trimming took 0 bases from V and 1 from J, leaving 10 bases between them. This CDR3 contains 15 residues. The study, taken as a whole, reports: Controls had more TRBV6-7 (approximately 0.15%) than cases (approximately 0.11%).

Sequenced sample: blood buffy coat. The rearrangement links TRBV5-1 to TRBJ1-1, with a weak D call TRBD1 (5 bases). The sequence was collected from a woman between 18 and 70 years old with a cervical HPV16 infection that either progressed to CIN3+ or cleared (not recorded which). The CDR3 region is CASSLEAGRNTEAFF. The part of the CDR3 DNA that was read is TGCGCCAGCAGCTTGGAAGCAGGGAGGAACACTGAA.